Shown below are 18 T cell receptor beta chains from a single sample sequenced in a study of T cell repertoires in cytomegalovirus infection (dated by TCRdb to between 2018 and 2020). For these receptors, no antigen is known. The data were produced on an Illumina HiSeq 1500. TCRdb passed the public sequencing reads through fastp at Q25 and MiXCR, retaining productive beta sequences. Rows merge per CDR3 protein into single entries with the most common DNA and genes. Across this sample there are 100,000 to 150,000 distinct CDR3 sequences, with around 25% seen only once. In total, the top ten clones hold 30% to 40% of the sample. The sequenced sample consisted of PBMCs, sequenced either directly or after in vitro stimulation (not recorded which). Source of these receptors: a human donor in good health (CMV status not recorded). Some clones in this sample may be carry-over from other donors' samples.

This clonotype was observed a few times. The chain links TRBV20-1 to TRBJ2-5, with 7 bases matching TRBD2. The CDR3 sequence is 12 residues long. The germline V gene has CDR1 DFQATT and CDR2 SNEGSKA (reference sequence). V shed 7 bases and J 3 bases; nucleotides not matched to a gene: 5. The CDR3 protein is CSGTSVEETQYF. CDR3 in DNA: TGCAGTGGGACTAGTGTCGAAGAGACCCAGTACTTC.

CDR3 sequence (DNA): TGTGCCAGCAGCTTGATCGGGACAGGGTCCGTCGGCTACACCTTC. This encodes CASSLIGTGSVGYTF. This rearrangement joins TRBV11-3 to TRBJ1-2; 9 bases align to TRBD1. CDR3 length: 15 residues. Germline CDR1 reads SGHNT; CDR2 reads YENEEA. V trimming: 3 bases; J trimming: 8 bases; junction bases outside the gene matches: 10.

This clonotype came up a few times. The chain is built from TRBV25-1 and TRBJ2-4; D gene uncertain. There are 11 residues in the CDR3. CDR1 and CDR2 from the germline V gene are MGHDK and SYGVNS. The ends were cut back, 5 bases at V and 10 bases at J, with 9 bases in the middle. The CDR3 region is CASSKGIIQYF. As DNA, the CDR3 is TGTGCCAGCAGTAAAGGGATTATTCAGTACTTC.

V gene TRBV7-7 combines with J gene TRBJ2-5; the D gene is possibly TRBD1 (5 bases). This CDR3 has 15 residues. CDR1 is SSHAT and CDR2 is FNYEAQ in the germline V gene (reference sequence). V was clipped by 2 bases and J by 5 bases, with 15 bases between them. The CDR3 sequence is CASSLNLLPGETQYF. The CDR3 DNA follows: TGTGCCAGCAGCTTAAATCTGCTTCCAGGGGAGACCCAGTACTTC.

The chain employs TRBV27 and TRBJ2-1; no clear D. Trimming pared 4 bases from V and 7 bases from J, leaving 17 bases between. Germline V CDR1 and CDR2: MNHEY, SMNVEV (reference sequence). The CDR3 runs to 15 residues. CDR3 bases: TGTGCCAGCAGTTATGGACCTTCGGGTGTAAATGAGCAGTTCTTC. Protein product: CASSYGPSGVNEQFF.

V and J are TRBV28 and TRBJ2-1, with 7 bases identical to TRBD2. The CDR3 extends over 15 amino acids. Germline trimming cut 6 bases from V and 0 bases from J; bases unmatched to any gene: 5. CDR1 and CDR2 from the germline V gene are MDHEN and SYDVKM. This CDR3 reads CASSIAGPSYNEQFF. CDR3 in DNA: TGTGCCAGCAGCATAGCGGGCCCCTCCTACAATGAGCAGTTCTTC. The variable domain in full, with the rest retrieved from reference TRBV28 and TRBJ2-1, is DVKVTQSSRYLVKRTGEKVFLECVQDMDHENMFWYRQDPGLGLRLIYFSYDVKMKEKGDIPEGYSVSREKKERFSLILESASTNQTSMYLCASSIAGPSYNEQFFGPGTRLTVL.

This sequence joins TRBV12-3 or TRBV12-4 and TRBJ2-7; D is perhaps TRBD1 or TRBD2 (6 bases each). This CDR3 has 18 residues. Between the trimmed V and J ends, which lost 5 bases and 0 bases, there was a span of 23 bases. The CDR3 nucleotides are TGTGCCAGCAGTAACGGGCTCTGGGGGCGGGACCCCTCCTACGAGCAGTACTTC. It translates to CASSNGLWGRDPSYEQYF.

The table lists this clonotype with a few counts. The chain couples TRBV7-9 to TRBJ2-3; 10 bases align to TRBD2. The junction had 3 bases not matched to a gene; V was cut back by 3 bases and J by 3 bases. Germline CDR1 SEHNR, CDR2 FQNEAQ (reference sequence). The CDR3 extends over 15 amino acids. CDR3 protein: CASSFPSGRTDTQYF. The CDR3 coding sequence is TGTGCCAGCAGCTTCCCTAGCGGGAGAACAGATACGCAGTATTTT.

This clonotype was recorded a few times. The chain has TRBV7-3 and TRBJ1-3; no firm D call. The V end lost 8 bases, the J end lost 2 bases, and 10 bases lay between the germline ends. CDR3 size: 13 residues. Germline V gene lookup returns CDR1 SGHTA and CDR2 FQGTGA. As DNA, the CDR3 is TGTGCCAGCGGCTCAATTCCTGGAAACACCATATATTTT. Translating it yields CASGSIPGNTIYF.

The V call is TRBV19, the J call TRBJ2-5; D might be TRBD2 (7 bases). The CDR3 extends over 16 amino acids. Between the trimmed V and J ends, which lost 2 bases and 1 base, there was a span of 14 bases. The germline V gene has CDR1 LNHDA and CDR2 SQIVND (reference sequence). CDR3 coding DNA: TGTGCCAGTAGTATAAGGGGGGGAGTCCTCCAAGAGACCCAGTACTTC. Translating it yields CASSIRGGVLQETQYF.

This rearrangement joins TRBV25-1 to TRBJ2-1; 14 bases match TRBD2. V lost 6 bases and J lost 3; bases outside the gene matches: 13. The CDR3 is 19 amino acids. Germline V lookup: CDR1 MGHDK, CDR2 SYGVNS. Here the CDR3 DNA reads TGTGCCAGCAGGAAGGGGACTAGCGGGAGCAAAGGCCACTACAATGAGCAGTTCTTC. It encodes CASRKGTSGSKGHYNEQFF.

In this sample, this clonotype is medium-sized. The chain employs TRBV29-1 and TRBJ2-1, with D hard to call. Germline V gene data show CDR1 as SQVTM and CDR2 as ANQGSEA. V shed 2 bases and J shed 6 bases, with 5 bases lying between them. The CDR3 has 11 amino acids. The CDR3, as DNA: TGCAGCGTTGAACAGTTCAATGAGCAGTTCTTC. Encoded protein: CSVEQFNEQFF.

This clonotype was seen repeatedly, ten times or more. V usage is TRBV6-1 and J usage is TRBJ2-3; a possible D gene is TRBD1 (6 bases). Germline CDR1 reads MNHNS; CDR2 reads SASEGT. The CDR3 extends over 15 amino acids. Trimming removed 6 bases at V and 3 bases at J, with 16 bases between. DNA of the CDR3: TGTGCCAGCAGCAAACAGGGCCTCGGGACAGATACGCAGTATTTT. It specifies CASSKQGLGTDTQYF.

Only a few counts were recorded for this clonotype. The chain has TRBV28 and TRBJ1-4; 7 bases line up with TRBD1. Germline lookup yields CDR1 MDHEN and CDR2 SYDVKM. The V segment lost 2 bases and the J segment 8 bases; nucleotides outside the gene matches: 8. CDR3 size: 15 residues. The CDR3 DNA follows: TGTGCCAGCAGTTTAAACCGACAGGGTAGGGAAAAACTGTTTTTT. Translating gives CASSLNRQGREKLFF. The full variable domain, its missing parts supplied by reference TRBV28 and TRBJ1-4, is DVKVTQSSRYLVKRTGEKVFLECVQDMDHENMFWYRQDPGLGLRLIYFSYDVKMKEKGDIPEGYSVSREKKERFSLILESASTNQTSMYLCASSLNRQGREKLFFGSGTQLSVL.

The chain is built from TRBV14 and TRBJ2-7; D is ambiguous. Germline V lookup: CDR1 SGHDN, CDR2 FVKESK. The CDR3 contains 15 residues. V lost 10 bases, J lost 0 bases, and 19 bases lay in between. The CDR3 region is CATGPTEKLSYEQYV. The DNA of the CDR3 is TGTGCCACCGGACCTACAGAGAAACTCTCCTACGAGCAGTACGTC.

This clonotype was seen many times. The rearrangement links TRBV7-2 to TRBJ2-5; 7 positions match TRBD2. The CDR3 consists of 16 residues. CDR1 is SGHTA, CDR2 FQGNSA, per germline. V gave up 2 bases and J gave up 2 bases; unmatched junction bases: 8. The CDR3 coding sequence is TGTGCCAGCAGCTTAAATGCGGCGGGACTACAAGAGACCCAGTACTTC. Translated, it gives CASSLNAAGLQETQYF.

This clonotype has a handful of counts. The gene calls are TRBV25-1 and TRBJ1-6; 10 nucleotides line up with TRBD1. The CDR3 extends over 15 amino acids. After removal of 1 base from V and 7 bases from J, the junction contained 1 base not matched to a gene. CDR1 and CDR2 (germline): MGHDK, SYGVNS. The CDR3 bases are TGTGCCAGCAGTGAATTGACAGGGGGCAATTCACCCCTCCACTTT. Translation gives CASSELTGGNSPLHF.

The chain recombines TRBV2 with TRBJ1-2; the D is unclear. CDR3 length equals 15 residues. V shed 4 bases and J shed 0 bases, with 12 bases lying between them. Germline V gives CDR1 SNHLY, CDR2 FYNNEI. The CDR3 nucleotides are TGTGCCAGCAGTGGAAGGCAGAACCCTAACTATGGCTACACCTTC. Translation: CASSGRQNPNYGYTF.